This T cell receptor beta chain is drawn from a study of early T cells in non-severe SARS-CoV-2 infection. Study information: Sequencing used unsorted whole-blood bulk RNA, so chains lack pairing.

The CDR3 length is 12 residues. From germline, CDR1 is SGDLS and CDR2 YYNGEE. Trimming pared 3 bases from V and 4 bases from J, leaving 6 bases between. General study points: Matches to VDJdb favored anti-spike CD8 responses and missed private and CD4 specificities.

In its sample, this clonotype was seen a few times. Its antigen is unknown. Attached unique molecular identifiers marked individual cDNA molecules. TCRdb analysed the 5' RACE reads with MiXCR anew, one entry per CDR3 protein. The data show fewer than 65,000 distinct CDR3 sequences, 8.7% seen once. The sequences come from whole blood, collected at baseline. This receptor was taken from an adult who was a healthcare worker with PCR-confirmed SARS-CoV-2 infection or an uninfected control (not recorded which). The chain joins TRBV9 to TRBJ2-3; no reliable D call. CDR3 amino acids: CASSGNSDTQYF. CDR3 nucleotides: TGTGCCAGCAGCGGGAACTCAGATACGCAGTATTTT.